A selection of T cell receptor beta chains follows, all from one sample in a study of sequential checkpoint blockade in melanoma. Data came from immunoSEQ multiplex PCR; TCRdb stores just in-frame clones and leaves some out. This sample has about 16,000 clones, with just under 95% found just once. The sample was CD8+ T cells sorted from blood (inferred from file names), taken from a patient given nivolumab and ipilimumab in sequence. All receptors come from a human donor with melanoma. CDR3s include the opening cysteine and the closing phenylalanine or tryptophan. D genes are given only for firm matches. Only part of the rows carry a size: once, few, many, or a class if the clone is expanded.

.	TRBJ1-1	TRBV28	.	CASSSYPTDLNTEAFF	TGTGCCAGCAGTTCTTACCCGACAGATTTGAACACTGAAGCTTTCTTT
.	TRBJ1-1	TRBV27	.	CASSWSGGTEAFF	TGTGCCAGCAGTTGGTCGGGGGGTACTGAAGCTTTCTTT
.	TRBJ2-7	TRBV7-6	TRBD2	CASSLLAGGISYEQYF	TGTGCCAGCAGTCTCCTAGCGGGAGGGATATCCTACGAGCAGTACTTC
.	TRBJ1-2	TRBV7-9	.	CASSSNNGDFLDGYTF	TGTGCCAGCAGCTCAAACAACGGGGACTTTTTAGATGGCTACACCTTC
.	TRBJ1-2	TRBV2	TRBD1	CASSEGGTGRIYGYTF	TGTGCCAGCAGTGAAGGAGGGACAGGGAGGATCTATGGCTACACCTTC
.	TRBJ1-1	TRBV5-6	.	CASSFVPGGRTEAFF	TGTGCCAGCAGCTTCGTACCCGGAGGAAGAACTGAAGCTTTCTTT
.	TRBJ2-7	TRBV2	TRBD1	CASSEQDRAYEQYF	TGTGCCAGCAGTGAACAGGACAGGGCCTACGAGCAGTACTTC
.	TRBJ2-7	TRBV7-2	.	CASSFAGPYEQYF	TGTGCCAGCAGCTTTGCAGGGCCCTACGAGCAGTACTTC
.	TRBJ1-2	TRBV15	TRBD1	CATSRIFGDSVKDGYTF	TGTGCCACCAGCCGCATATTCGGGGACAGTGTAAAGGATGGCTACACCTTC
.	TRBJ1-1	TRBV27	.	CASSFSSWGVNTEAFF	TGTGCCAGCAGTTTCAGCTCTTGGGGGGTGAACACTGAAGCTTTCTTT
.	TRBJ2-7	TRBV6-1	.	CASSPAHTYEQYF	TGTGCCAGCAGTCCCGCTCACACCTACGAGCAGTACTTC
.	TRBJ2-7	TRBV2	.	CASSVGPSATYEQYF	TGTGCCAGCAGTGTGGGGCCTAGCGCCACCTACGAGCAGTACTTC
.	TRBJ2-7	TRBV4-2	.	CASSQESGGAYEQYF	TGTGCCAGCAGCCAAGAAAGCGGCGGTGCCTACGAGCAGTACTTC
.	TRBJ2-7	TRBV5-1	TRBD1	CASSSGTGGPYEQYF	TGCGCCAGCAGTTCTGGGACAGGGGGACCCTACGAGCAGTACTTC
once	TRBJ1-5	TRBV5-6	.	CASSTPGDQPQHF	TGTGCCAGCAGCACCCCAGGGGATCAGCCCCAGCATTTT
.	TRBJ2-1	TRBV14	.	CASSLLRTDYQFF	TGTGCCAGCAGCCTCCTAAGGACGGACTACCAGTTCTTC
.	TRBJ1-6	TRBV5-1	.	CASSWTEYNSPLHF	TGCGCCAGCAGTTGGACAGAATATAATTCACCCCTCCACTTT
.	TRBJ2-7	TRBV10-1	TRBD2	CASSESSGTSYEQYF	TGCGCCAGCAGTGAGTCGAGCGGGACCTCCTACGAGCAGTACTTC
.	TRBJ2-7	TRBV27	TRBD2	CASSLGGGPVEQYF	TGTGCCAGCAGTTTAGGGGGAGGGCCGGTCGAGCAGTACTTC
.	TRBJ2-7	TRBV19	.	CASSPGYSYEQYF	TGTGCCAGTAGTCCAGGGTACTCCTACGAGCAGTACTTC
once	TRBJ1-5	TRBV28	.	CASRGPLSNQPQHF	TGTGCCAGTCGAGGGCCGCTGAGCAATCAGCCCCAGCATTTT
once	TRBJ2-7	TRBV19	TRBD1	CASSMTGGAYEQYF	TGTGCCAGTAGTATGACAGGGGGGGCCTACGAGCAGTACTTC
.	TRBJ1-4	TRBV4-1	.	CASSLGQLTNEKLFF	TGCGCCAGCAGCCTCGGACAGCTAACTAATGAAAAACTGTTTTTT
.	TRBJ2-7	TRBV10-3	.	CAISESKSVTYEQYF	TGTGCCATCAGTGAGTCAAAAAGCGTTACCTACGAGCAGTACTTC
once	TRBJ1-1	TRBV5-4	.	CASSLAPQTEAFF	TGTGCCAGCAGCTTGGCCCCCCAAACTGAAGCTTTCTTT
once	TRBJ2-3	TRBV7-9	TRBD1	CASSRLTGGFTDTQYF	TGTGCCAGCAGCAGATTGACAGGGGGCTTCACAGATACGCAGTATTTT
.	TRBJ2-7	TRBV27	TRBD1	CASRTGTNEQYF	TGTGCCAGCAGGACAGGGACCAACGAGCAGTACTTC
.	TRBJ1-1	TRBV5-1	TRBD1	CASSPDDRAFTEAFF	TGCGCCAGCAGCCCAGACGACAGGGCTTTCACTGAAGCTTTCTTT
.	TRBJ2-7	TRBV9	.	CASSVAAGAQDEQYF	TGTGCCAGCAGCGTAGCGGCAGGGGCCCAGGACGAGCAGTACTTC
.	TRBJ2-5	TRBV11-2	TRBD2	CASSPMGLAGSETQYF	TGTGCCAGCAGCCCTATGGGACTAGCGGGGTCGGAGACCCAGTACTTC
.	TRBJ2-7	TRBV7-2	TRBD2	CASSLDGSGYEQYF	TGTGCCAGCAGCTTAGACGGTAGCGGGTACGAGCAGTACTTC
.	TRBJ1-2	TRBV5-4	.	CASSLEEGRDYGYTF	TGTGCCAGCAGCTTGGAAGAGGGGAGGGACTATGGCTACACCTTC
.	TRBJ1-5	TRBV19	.	CASSIGQGEVSNQPQHF	TGTGCCAGTAGTATAGGCCAGGGCGAGGTAAGCAATCAGCCCCAGCATTTT
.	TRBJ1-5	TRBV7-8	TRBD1	CASSTTSGGGASNQPQHF	TGTGCCAGCAGCACCACTTCAGGAGGGGGCGCGAGCAATCAGCCCCAGCATTTT
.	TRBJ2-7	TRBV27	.	CASSPRDSSYEQYF	TGTGCCAGCAGTCCCCGGGACTCCTCCTACGAGCAGTACTTC
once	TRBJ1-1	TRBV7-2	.	CASSHLKAGTEAFF	TGTGCCAGCAGCCATCTTAAGGCAGGGACTGAAGCTTTCTTT
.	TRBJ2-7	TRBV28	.	CASSYQGPVNEQYF	TGTGCCAGCAGTTACCAGGGGCCCGTAAACGAGCAGTACTTC
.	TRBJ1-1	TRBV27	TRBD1	CASSPRTGMNTEAFF	TGTGCCAGCAGTCCCAGGACAGGTATGAACACTGAAGCTTTCTTT
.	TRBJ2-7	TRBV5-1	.	CASSLEGNPYEQYF	TGCGCCAGCAGCTTGGAGGGGAATCCCTACGAGCAGTACTTC
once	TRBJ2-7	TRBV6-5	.	CASSYQGKDYEQYF	TGTGCCAGCAGTTACCAGGGAAAAGACTACGAGCAGTACTTC
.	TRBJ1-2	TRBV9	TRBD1	CASSARQGYGYTF	TGTGCCAGCAGCGCAAGACAGGGTTATGGCTACACCTTC
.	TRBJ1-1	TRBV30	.	CAWDLGQGPGAFF	TGTGCCTGGGACCTGGGGCAGGGTCCGGGAGCTTTCTTT
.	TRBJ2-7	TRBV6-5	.	CATRPGQTYEQYF	TGTGCCACCCGCCCCGGACAGACCTACGAGCAGTACTTC
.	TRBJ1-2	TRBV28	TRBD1	CASNRDRGLYGYTF	TGTGCCAGCAATAGGGACAGGGGCTTGTATGGCTACACCTTC
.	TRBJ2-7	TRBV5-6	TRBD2	CASSSGLGGNEQYF	TGTGCCAGCAGCTCGGGACTAGGAGGGAACGAGCAGTACTTC
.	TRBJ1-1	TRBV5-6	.	CASSLIGFSAEAFF	TGTGCCAGCAGCTTGATCGGGTTTTCGGCTGAAGCTTTCTTT
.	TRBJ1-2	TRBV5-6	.	CASSQGTLGGYTF	TGTGCCAGCAGCCAAGGGACACTCGGTGGCTACACCTTC
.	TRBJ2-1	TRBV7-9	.	CASSMWTEQFF	TGTGCCAGCAGCATGTGGACAGAGCAGTTCTTC
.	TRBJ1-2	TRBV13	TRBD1	CASSSRGQHYGYTF	TGTGCCAGCAGCTCCAGGGGGCAGCACTATGGCTACACCTTC
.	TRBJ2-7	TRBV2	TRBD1	CASRTGQGPYEQYF	TGTGCCAGCAGGACCGGACAGGGGCCATACGAGCAGTACTTC
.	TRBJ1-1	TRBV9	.	CASSVAGHSSTEAFF	TGTGCCAGCAGCGTAGCGGGACACAGTTCCACTGAAGCTTTCTTT
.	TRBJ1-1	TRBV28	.	CASSPLVANTEAFF	TGTGCCAGCAGCCCCCTAGTTGCGAACACTGAAGCTTTCTTT
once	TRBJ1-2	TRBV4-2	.	CASSQVMSGAHGYTF	TGTGCCAGCAGCCAAGTGATGTCAGGGGCCCATGGCTACACCTTC
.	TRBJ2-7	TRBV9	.	CASSLRDFAYEQYF	TGTGCCAGCAGCCTCCGGGACTTTGCCTACGAGCAGTACTTC
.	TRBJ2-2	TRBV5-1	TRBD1	CASSSVTGEIGELFF	TGCGCCAGCAGCTCGGTGACAGGGGAGATCGGGGAGCTGTTTTTT